The clone carrying this TCR beta chain was picked up a small number of times. The data were taken from a study of T-cell reconstitution after alpha-beta-depleted transplantation in children. Unique molecular identifiers were incorporated into the prepared TCRbeta library. TCRdb analysed the PCR reads with MiXCR anew, one entry per CDR3 protein. The repertoire consists of 250,000 to 350,000 distinct CDR3 sequences, with roughly 9.5% occurring once and the leading ten covering around 10%. Here the sequenced sample was PBMCs from the stem cell graft donor, taken from the stem cell graft. This receptor was obtained from a human donor who donated a stem cell graft to a child with SCID.

This CDR3 reads CASSPPGDRKTGELFF. CDR3 nucleotide sequence: TGTGCCAGCAGCCCCCCTGGGGACAGAAAGACCGGGGAGCTGTTTTTT. This chain links TRBV7-3 with TRBJ2-2; 7 positions agree with TRBD1. The CDR3 contains 16 residues. V dropped 5 bases and J dropped 5; count of bases not matched to a gene: 11. The V gene's germline CDR1 is SGHTA and CDR2 FQGTGA.